This T cell receptor beta chain came from a study of cytomegalovirus exposure and HLA in healthy donors. Study-wide results and caveats: Overall, roughly 150 TCR beta chains were annotated as cytomegalovirus-associated.

As for this clone: Its target is not known.

PCR amplification relied on 60 Vbeta primers (plus 13 Jbeta primers). The method was immunoSEQ multiplex PCR; TCRdb's version includes in-frame clones alone and lacks a portion of them. The sample shows 90,000 to 150,000 clones, more than 60% of them seen only once. Per the germline V gene, CDR1 is SGHRS and CDR2 is YFSETQ. Trimming cost V 0 bases and J 4 bases, with 13 bases left between them. The CDR3 contains 15 residues. The sequence came from a man aged 35-49 years in good health and CMV-seropositive. Sequencing was carried out using PBMCs. V and J are TRBV5-1 and TRBJ2-5; D is possibly TRBD2 (7 bases). DNA of the CDR3: TGCGCCAGCAGCTTGGAGGTCGGGGGGCCAGAGACCCAGTACTTC. Its protein product is CASSLEVGGPETQYF.